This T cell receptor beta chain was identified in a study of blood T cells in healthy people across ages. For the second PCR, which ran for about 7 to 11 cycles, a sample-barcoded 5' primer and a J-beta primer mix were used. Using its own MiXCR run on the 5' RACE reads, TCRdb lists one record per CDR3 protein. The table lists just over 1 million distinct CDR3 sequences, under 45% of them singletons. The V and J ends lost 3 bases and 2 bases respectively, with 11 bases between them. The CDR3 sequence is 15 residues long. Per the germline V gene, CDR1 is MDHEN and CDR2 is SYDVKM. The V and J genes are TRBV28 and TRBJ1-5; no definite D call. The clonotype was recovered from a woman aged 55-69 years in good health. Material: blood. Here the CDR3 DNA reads TGTGCCAGCAGTTTCTACGCGCGGGGCAATCAGCCCCAGCATTTT. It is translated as CASSFYARGNQPQHF.